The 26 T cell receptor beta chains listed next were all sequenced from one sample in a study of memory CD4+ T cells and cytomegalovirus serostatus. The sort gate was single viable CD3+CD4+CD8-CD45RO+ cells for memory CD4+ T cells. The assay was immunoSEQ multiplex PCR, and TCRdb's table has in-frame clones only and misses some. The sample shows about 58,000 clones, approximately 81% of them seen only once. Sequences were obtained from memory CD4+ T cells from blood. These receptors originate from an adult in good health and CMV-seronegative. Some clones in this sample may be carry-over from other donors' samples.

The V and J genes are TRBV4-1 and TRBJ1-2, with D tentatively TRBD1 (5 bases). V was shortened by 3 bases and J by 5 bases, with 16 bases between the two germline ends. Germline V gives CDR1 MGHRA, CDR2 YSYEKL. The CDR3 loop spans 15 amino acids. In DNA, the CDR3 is TGCGCCAGCAGCCAGGCCGACAGCTTGGGGTATGGCTACACCTTC. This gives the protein CASSQADSLGYGYTF.

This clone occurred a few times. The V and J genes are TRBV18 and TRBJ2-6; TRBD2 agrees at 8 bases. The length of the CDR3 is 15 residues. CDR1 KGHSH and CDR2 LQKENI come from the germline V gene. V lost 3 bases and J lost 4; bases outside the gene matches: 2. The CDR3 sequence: CASSPSGTGANVLTF. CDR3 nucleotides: TGTGCCAGCTCACCTAGCGGGACCGGGGCCAACGTCCTGACTTTC.

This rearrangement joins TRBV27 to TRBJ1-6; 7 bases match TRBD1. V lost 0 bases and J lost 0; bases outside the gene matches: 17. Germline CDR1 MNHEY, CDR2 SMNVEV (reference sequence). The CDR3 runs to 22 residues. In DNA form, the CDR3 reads TGTGCCAGCAGTTTATCAGTCCGGAGACAGGGAGTACTATTCTCCTATAATTCACCCCTCCACTTT. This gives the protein CASSLSVRRQGVLFSYNSPLHF.

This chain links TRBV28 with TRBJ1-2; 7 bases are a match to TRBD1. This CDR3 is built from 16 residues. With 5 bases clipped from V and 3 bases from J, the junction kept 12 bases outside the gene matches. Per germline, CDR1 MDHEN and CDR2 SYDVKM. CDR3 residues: CASSKNGQAVYYGYTF. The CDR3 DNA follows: TGTGCCAGCAGTAAAAATGGACAGGCGGTTTACTATGGCTACACCTTC.

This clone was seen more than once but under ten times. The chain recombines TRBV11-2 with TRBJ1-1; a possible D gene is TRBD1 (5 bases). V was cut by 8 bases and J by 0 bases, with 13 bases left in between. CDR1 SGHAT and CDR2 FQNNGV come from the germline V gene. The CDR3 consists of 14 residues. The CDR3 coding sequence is TGTGCCAGCGACTGGGGCGCCATGAACACTGAAGCTTTCTTT. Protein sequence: CASDWGAMNTEAFF. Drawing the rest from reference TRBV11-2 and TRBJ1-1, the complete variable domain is EAGVAQSPRYKIIEKRQSVAFWCNPISGHATLYWYQQILGQGPKLLIQFQNNGVVDDSQLPKDRFSAERLKGVDSTLKIQPAKLEDSAVYLCASDWGAMNTEAFFGQGTRLTVV.

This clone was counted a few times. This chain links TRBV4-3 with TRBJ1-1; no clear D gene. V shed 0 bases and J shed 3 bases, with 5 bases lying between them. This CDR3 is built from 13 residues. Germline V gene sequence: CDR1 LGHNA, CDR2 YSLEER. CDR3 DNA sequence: TGCGCCAGCAGCCAAGACAGAGACACTGAAGCTTTCTTT. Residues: CASSQDRDTEAFF.

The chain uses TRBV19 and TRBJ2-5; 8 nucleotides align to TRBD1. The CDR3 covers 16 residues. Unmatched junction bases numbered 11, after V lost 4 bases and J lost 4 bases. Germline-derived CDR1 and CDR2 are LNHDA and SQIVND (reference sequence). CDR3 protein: CASSTGQGRIRETQYF. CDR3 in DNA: TGTGCCAGTAGTACAGGACAGGGAAGGATTAGAGAGACCCAGTACTTC.

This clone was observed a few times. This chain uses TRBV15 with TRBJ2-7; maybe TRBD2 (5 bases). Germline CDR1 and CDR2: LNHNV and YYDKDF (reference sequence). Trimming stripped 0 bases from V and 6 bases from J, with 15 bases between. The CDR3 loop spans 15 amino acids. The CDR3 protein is CATSRDLRGMVEQYF. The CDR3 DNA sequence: TGTGCCACCAGCAGAGATCTCCGGGGAATGGTCGAGCAGTACTTC. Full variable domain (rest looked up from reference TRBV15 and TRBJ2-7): DAMVIQNPRYQVTQFGKPVTLSCSQTLNHNVMYWYQQKSSQAPKLLFHYYDKDFNNEADTPDNFQSRRPNTSFCFLDIRSPGLGDTAMYLCATSRDLRGMVEQYFGPGTRLTVT.

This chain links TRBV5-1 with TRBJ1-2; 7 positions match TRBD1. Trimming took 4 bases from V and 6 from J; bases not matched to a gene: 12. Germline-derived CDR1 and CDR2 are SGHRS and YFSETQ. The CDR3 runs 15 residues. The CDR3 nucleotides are TGCGCCAGCAGCATCCGACAGGGATGGATTGATGGCTACACCTTC. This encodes CASSIRQGWIDGYTF.

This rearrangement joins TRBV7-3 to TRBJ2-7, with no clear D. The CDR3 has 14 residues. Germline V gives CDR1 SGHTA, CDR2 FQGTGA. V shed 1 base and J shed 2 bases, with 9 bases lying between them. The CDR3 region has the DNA TGTGCCAGCAGCTTAATGGGTGGACCCTACGAGCAGTACTTC. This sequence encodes CASSLMGGPYEQYF. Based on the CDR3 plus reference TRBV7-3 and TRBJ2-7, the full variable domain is GAGVSQTPSNKVTEKGKYVELRCDPISGHTALYWYRQSLGQGPEFLIYFQGTGAADDSGLPNDRFFAVRPEGSVSTLKIQRTERGDSAVYLCASSLMGGPYEQYFGPGTRLTVT.

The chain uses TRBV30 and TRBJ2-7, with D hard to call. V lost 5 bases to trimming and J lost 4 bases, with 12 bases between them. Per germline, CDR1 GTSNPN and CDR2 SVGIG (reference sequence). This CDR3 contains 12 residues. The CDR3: CAWAHGGYEQYF. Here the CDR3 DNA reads TGTGCCTGGGCCCACGGCGGTTACGAGCAGTACTTC.

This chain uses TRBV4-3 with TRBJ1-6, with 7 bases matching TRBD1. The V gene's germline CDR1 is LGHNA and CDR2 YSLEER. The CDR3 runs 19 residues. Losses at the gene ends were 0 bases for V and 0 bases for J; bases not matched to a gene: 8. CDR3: CASSQDRQGFSSYNSPLHF. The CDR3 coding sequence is TGCGCCAGCAGCCAAGATCGACAGGGTTTTAGCTCCTATAATTCACCCCTCCACTTT.

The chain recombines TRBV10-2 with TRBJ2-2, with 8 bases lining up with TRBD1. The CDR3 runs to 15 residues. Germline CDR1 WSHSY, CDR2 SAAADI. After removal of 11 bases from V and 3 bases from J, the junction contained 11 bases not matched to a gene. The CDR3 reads CAGLQGTGYTGELFF. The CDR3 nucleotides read TGCGCCGGCCTACAGGGGACAGGCTACACCGGGGAGCTGTTTTTT.

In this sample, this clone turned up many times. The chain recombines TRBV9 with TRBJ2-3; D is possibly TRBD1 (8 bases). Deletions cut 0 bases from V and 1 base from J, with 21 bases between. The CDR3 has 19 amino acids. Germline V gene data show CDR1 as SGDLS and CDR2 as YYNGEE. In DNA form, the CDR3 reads TGTGCCAGCAGCGTAGAGAGTCGAGGACAGGGAGGGGGCACAGATACGCAGTATTTT. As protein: CASSVESRGQGGGTDTQYF.

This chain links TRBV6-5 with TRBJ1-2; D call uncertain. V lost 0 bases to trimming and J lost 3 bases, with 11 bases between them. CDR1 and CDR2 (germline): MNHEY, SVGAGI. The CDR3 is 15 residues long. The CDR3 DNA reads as TGTGCCAGCAGTTACTCGCGGGAGCCCCACTATGGCTACACCTTC. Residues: CASSYSREPHYGYTF.

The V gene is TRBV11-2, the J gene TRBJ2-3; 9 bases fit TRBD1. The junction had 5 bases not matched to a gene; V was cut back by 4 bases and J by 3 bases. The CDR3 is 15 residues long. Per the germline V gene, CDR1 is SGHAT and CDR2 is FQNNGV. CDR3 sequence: CASSSRTGETDTQYF. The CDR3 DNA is TGTGCCAGCAGCTCGCGGACAGGGGAGACAGATACGCAGTATTTT.

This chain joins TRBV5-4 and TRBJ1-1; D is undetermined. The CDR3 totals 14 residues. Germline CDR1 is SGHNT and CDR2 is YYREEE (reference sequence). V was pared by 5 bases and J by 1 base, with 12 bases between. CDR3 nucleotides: TGTGCCAGCAGTTCCTCGGCAGGGAACACTGAAGCTTTCTTT. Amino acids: CASSSSAGNTEAFF. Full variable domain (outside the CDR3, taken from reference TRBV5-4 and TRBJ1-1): ETGVTQSPTHLIKTRGQQVTLRCSSQSGHNTVSWYQQALGQGPQFIFQYYREEENGRGNFPPRFSGLQFPNYSSELNVNALELDDSALYLCASSSSAGNTEAFFGQGTRLTVV.

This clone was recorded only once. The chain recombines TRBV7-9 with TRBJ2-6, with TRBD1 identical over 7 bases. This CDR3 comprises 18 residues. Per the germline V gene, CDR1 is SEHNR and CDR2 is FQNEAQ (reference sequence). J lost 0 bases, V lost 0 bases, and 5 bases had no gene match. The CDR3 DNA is TGTGCCAGCAGCTTAGCGACAGGGAGAAACTCTGGGGCCAACGTCCTGACTTTC. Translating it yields CASSLATGRNSGANVLTF.

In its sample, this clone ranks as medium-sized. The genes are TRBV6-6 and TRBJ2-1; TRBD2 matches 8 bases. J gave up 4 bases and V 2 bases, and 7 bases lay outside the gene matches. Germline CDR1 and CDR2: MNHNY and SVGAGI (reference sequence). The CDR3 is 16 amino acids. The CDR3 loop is CASSYSGSSPYNEQFF. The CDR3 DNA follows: TGTGCCAGCAGTTACAGCGGGAGTAGTCCTTACAATGAGCAGTTCTTC.

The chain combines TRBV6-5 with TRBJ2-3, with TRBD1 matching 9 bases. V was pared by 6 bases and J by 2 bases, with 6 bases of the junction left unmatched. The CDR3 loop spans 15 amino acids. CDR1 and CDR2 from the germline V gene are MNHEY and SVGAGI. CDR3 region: CASSPGTGYTDTQYF. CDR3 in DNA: TGTGCCAGCAGCCCCGGGACAGGGTACACAGATACGCAGTATTTT.

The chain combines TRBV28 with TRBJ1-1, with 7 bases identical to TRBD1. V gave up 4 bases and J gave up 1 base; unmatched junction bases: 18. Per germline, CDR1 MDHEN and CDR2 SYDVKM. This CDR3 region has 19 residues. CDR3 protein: CASSSLRWGTAKGNTEAFF. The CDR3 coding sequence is TGTGCCAGCAGTTCCCTGAGGTGGGGGACAGCGAAGGGGAACACTGAAGCTTTCTTT.

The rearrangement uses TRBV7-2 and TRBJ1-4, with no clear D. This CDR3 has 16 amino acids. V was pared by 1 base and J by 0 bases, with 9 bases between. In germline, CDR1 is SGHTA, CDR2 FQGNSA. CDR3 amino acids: CASSLVPATTNEKLFF. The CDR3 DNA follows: TGTGCCAGCAGCTTAGTACCCGCAACAACTAATGAAAAACTGTTTTTT.

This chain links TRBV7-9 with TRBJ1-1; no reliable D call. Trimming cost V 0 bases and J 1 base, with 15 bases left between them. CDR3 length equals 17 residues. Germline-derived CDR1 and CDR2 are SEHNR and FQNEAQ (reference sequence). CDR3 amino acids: CASSLAARGLSNTEAFF. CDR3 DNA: TGTGCCAGCAGCTTAGCCGCGAGAGGACTCTCGAACACTGAAGCTTTCTTT.

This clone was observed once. The CDR3 DNA sequence: TGTGCCAGACCGGTCAGGGGCCCCAAATACAACACTGAAGCTTTCTTT. Its translation is CARPVRGPKYNTEAFF. V is TRBV6-9 and J is TRBJ1-1, with D possibly matching TRBD1 (6 bases). The V and J ends lost 9 bases and 2 bases respectively, with 22 bases between them. The CDR3 length is 16 residues. Germline CDR1 and CDR2: MNHGY and SVAAGI.

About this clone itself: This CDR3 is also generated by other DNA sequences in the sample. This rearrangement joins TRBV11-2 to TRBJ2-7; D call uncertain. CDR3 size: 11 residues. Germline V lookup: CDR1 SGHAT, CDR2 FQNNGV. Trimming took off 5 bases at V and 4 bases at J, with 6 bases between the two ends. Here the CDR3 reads CASSPSYEQYF. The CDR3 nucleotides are TGTGCCAGCAGCCCGTCTTACGAGCAGTACTTC.

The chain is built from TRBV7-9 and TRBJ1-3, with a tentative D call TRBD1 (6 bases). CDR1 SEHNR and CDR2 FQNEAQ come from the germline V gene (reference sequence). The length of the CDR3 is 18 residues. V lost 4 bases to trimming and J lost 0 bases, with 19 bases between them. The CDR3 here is CASSSPGGSTDSGNTIYF. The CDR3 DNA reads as TGTGCCAGCAGCTCCCCCGGGGGCAGCACCGACTCTGGAAACACCATATATTTT.